This T cell receptor beta chain was recorded in a study of shared clonotypes between healthy human individuals. Overall study results and limits: Clonotypes not shared had lower generation probabilities than those common to all four donors. Few donors limited the genetic and exposure-history diversity represented. It was expected that sequencing depth would affect clonotype sharing among donors.

V gave up 4 bases and J gave up 5 bases; unmatched junction bases: 3. Germline loops: CDR1 SEHNR, CDR2 FQNEAQ (reference sequence). This CDR3 is 15 amino acids long. Note on this clone: Antigen: not known.

The assay was immunoSEQ multiplex PCR, and TCRdb's table has in-frame clones only and misses some. The table records around 2,000,000 clones, roughly 95% of them present only once. Sample: naive CD4+ T cells sorted from blood. Subset in this sample: CD45RA+ positively selected. This chain joins TRBV7-9 and TRBJ2-7; 15 bases map to TRBD2. The receptor was derived from a man aged 18 to 35 in good health. The CDR3 reads CASSSGLAGGNEQYF. DNA for the CDR3: TGTGCCAGCAGCTCGGGACTAGCGGGAGGAAACGAGCAGTACTTC.